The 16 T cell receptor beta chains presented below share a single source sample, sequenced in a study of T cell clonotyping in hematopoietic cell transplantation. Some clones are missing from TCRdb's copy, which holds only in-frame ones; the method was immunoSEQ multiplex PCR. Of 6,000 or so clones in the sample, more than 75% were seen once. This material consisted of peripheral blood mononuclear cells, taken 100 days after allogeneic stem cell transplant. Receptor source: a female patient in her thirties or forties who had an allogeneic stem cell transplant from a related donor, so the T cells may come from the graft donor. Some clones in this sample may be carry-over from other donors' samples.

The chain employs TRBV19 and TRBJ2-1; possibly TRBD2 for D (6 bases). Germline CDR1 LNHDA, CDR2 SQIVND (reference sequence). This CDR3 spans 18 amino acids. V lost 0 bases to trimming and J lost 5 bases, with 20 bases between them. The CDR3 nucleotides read TGTGCCAGTAGTATAGACCTCAGACTAGTAGTGGCCCACAATGAGCAGTTCTTC. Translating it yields CASSIDLRLVVAHNEQFF.

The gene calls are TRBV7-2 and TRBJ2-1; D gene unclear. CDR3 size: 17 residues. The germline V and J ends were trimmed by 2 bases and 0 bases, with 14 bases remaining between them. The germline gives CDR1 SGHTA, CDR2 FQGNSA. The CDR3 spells CASSLKGLTLSYNEQFF. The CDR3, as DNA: TGTGCCAGCAGCTTAAAAGGGTTAACCCTCTCCTACAATGAGCAGTTCTTC.

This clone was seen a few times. In DNA, the CDR3 is TGTGCCAGCAGTCTAAGGGCAGATACGCAGTATTTT. Protein sequence: CASSLRADTQYF. The V call is TRBV28, the J call TRBJ2-3; D remains unclear. V was shortened by 5 bases and J by 4 bases, with 7 bases between the two germline ends. The CDR3 totals 12 residues. Per the germline V gene, CDR1 is MDHEN and CDR2 is SYDVKM.

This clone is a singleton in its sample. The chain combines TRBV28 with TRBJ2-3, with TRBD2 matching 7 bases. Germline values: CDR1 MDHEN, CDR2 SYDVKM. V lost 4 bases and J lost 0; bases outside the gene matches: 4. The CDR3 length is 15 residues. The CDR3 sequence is CASSSGGDSTDTQYF. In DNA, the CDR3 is TGTGCCAGCAGTTCGGGGGGAGACAGCACAGATACGCAGTATTTT.

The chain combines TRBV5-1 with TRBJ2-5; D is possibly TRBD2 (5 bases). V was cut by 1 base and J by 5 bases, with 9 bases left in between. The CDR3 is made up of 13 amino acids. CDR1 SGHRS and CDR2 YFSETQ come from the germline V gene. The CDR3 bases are TGCGCCAGCAGCTTGTTTAGCGAGGAGACCCAGTACTTC. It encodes CASSLFSEETQYF.

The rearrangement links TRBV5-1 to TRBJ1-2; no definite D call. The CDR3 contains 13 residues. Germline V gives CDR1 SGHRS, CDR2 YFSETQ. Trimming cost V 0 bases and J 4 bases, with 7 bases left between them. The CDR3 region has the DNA TGCGCCAGCAGCTTGGAAGCAGTCTATGGCTACACCTTC. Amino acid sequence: CASSLEAVYGYTF.

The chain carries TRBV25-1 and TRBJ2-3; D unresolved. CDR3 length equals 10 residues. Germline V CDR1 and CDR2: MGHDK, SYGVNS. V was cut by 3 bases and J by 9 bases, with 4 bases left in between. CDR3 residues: CASSDGTQYF. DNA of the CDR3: TGTGCCAGCAGTGATGGCACGCAGTATTTT.

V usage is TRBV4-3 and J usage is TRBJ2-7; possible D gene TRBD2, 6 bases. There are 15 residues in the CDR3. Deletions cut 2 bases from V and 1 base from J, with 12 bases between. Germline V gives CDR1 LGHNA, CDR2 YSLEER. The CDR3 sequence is CASSQHTGASYEQYF. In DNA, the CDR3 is TGCGCCAGCAGCCAACACACGGGAGCATCCTACGAGCAGTACTTC.

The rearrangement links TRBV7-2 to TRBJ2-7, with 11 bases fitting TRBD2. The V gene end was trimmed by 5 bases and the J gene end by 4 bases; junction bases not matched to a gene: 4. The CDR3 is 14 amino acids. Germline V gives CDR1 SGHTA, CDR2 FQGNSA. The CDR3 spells CASSPTSGVYEQYF. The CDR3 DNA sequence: TGTGCCAGCAGCCCGACTAGCGGGGTTTACGAGCAGTACTTC.

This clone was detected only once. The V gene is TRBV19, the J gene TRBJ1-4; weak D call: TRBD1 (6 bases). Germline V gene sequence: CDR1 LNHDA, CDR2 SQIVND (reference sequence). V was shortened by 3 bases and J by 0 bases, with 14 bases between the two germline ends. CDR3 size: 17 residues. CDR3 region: CASSIPGGGATNEKLFF. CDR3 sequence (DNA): TGTGCCAGTAGTATTCCGGGAGGGGGAGCAACTAATGAAAAACTGTTTTTT. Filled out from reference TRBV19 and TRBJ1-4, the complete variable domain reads DGGITQSPKYLFRKEGQNVTLSCEQNLNHDAMYWYRQDPGQGLRLIYYSQIVNDFQKGDIAEGYSVSREKKESFPLTVTSAQKNPTAFYLCASSIPGGGATNEKLFFGSGTQLSVL.

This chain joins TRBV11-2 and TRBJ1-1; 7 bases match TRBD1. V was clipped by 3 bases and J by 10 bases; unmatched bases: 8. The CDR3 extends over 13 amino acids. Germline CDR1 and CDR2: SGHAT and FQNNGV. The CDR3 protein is CASSLDLQGRAFF. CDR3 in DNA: TGTGCCAGCAGCTTGGACTTACAGGGGAGAGCTTTCTTT.

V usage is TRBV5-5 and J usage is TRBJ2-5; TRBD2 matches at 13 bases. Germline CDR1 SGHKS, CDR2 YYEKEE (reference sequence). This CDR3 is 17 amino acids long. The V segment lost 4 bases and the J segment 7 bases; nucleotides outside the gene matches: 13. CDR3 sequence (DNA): TGTGCCAGCAGCGCGGGACTAGCGGGGACCAAGTCGGCGACCCAGTACTTC. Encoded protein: CASSAGLAGTKSATQYF.

CDR3 region: CASSLRTSGSYEQYF. DNA for the CDR3: TGTGCCAGCAGCTTACGGACTAGCGGGAGTTACGAGCAGTACTTC. The chain carries TRBV7-2 and TRBJ2-7, with 13 nucleotides matching TRBD2. CDR1 is SGHTA and CDR2 is FQGNSA in the germline V gene. The J segment lost 4 bases and the V segment lost 2 bases, leaving 2 bases of the junction unmatched. The CDR3 totals 15 residues.

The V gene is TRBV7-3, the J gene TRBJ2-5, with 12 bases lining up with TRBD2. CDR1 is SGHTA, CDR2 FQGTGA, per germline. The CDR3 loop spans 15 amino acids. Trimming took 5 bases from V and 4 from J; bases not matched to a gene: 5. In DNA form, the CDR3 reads TGTGCCAGCAGCAAACTAGCGGGAGGCGGAGAGACCCAGTACTTC. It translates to CASSKLAGGGETQYF.

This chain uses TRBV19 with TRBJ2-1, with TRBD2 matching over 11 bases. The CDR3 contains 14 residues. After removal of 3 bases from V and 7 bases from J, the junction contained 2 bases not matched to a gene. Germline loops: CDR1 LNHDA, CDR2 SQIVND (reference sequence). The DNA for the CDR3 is TGTGCCAGTAGTATCCGACTAGCGGGAAATGAGCAGTTCTTC. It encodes CASSIRLAGNEQFF.

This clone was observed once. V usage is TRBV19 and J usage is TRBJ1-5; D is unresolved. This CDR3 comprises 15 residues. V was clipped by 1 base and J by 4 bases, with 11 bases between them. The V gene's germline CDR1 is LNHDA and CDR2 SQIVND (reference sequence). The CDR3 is CASSIVSRSNQPQHF. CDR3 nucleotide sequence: TGTGCCAGTAGTATAGTTAGTAGGTCAAATCAGCCCCAGCATTTT.